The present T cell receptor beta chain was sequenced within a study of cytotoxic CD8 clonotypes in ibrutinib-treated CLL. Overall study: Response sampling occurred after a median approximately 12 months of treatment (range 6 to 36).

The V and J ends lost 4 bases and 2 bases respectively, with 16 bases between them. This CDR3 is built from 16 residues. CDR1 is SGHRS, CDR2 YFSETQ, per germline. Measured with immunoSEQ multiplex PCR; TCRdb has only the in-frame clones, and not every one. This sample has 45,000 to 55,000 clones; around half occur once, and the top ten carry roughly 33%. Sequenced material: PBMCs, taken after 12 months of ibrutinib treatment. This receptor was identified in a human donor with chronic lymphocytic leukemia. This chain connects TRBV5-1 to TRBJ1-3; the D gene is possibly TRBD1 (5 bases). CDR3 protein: CASSAYTGSTGNTIYF. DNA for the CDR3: TGCGCCAGCAGCGCGTATACAGGTAGTACTGGAAACACCATATATTTT.